This paragraph covers one TCR beta chain sequence. The source of the sample is a study of shared clonotypes between healthy human individuals. Measured with immunoSEQ multiplex PCR; TCRdb has only the in-frame clones, and not every one. Of about 680,000 clones listed, roughly 78% were seen once; the top ten hold about 2%. The receptor was isolated from a woman younger than 45 in good health. The material sequenced was memory CD4+ T cells sorted from blood. Subset indicated: CD45RA-negative fraction.

The CDR3 bases are TGTGCCAGCAGACCCAGGAAGTTAGCCTACAATGAGCAGTTCTTC. It specifies CASRPRKLAYNEQFF. This chain links TRBV6-1 with TRBJ2-1, with D unclear. Germline loops: CDR1 MNHNS, CDR2 SASEGT. The CDR3 loop spans 15 amino acids. V was cut by 6 bases and J by 2 bases, with 14 bases left in between.